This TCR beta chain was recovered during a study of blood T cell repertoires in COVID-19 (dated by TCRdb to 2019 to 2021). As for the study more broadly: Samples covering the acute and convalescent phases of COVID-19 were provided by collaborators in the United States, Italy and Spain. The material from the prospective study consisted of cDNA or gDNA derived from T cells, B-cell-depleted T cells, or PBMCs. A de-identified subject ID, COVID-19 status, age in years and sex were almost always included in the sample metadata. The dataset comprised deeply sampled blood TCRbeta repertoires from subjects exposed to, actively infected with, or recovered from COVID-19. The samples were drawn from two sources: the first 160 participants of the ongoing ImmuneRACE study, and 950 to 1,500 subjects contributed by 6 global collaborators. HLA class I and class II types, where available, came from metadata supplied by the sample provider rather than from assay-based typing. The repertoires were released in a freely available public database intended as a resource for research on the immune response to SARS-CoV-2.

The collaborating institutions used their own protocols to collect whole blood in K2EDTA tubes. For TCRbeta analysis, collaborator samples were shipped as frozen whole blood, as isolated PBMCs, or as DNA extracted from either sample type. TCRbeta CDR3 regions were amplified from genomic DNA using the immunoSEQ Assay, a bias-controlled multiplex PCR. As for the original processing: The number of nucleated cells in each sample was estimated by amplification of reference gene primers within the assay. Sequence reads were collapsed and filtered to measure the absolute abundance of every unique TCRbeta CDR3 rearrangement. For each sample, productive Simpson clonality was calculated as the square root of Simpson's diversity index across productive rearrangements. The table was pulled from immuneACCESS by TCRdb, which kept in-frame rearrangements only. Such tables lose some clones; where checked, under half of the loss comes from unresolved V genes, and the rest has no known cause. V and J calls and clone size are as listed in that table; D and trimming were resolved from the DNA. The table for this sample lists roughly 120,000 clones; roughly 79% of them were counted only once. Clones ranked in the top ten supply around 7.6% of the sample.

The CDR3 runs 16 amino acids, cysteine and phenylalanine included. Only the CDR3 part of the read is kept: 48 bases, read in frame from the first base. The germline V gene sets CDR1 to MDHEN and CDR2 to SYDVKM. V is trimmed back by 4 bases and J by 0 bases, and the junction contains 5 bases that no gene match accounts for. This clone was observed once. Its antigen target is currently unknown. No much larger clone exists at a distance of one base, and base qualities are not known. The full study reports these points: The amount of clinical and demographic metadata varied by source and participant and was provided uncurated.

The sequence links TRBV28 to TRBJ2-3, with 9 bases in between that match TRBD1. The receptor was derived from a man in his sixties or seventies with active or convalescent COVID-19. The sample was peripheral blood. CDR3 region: CASSSIGTGSTDTQYF. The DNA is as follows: TGTGCCAGCAGTTCGATCGGGACAGGGAGCACAGATACGCAGTATTTT.